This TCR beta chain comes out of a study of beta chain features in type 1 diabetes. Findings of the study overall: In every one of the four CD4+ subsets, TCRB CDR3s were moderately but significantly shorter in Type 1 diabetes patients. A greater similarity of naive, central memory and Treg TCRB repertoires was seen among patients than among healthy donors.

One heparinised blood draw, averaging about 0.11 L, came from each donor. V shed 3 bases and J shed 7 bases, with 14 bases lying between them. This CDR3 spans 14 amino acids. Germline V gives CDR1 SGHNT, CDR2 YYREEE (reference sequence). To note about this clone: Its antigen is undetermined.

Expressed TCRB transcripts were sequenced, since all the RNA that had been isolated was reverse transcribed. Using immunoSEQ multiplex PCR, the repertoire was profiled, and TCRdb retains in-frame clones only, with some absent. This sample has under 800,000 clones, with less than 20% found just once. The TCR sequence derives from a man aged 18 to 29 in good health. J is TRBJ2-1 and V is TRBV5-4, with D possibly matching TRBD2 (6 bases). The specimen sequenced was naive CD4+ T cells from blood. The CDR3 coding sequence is TGTGCCAGCAGCTCCCGGCGGGCGGGAAATGAGCAGTTCTTC. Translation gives CASSSRRAGNEQFF.